This TCR beta chain was profiled in a study of CD8+ T cells in alopecia areata (dated by TCRdb to 2017 to 2018). Some background on the complete study: The study used high-throughput TCRbeta sequencing to examine T cell clonal expansion in alopecia areata, in both the C3H/HeJ mouse model and human patients. On the human side, TCRbeta sequencing was run on scalp tissue and on sorted CD4+ and CD8+ peripheral blood T cells from healthy controls and from alopecia areata patients with either patchy or totalis/universalis disease. Clonality in the scalp was compared among normal scalp (n=4), patchy alopecia areata scalp (n=8), and alopecia totalis/universalis scalp (n=8). RNA came from the PAXgene miRNA kit for fixed scalp, the miRNeasy kit for PBMCs, and the RNeasy kit for mouse skin. TCRbeta CDR3 regions were amplified by immunoSEQ multiplex PCR with 35 Vbeta forward and 13 Jbeta reverse primers.

PBMCs were separated by density centrifugation and stained for CD3, CD4 and CD8, after which CD4+ and CD8+ T cells were sorted on a FACSAria. Scalp biopsies and blood samples were obtained from unaffected controls. The library was prepared using the immunoSEQ multiplex PCR assay. RNA was extracted from all samples and reverse transcribed into cDNA as template for TCR sequencing. SuperScript III was used to make first-strand cDNA, primed with a 2:1 mix of oligo-dT and random hexamers. A synthetic immune receptor repertoire was used to gauge amplification bias, and whatever bias remained was removed computationally. The paper's data handling went like this. Raw reads were preprocessed for error removal, and CDR3 was defined according to IMGT conventions as running from the conserved cysteine to phenylalanine. Clonality was calculated as 1 minus Shannon entropy normalized by log2 of the number of productive unique TCRs. CD4 or CD8 identity of scalp clones was inferred by cross-referencing scalp TCRbeta sequences with sorted blood CD4 and CD8 repertoires. Held by TCRdb, this immuneACCESS table contains in-frame sequences only and omits some clones. Under half of the omission traces to an unresolved V gene where checked; the cause of the rest is unknown. V, J and clone size derive from that table, while D and trimming were established from the DNA sequence. The table for this sample lists some 200,000 clones; 56% of them were counted only once. Of the sample, over 4% is held by the ten largest clones.

Results the study describes overall, beyond this receptor: Higher clonality and more expanded CD8+ clones were observed in lesional scalp than in normal scalp, particularly in alopecia totalis/universalis, a finding suggestive of antigenic drive. Unlike mouse skin, which is dominated by gammadelta T cells, normal human skin has resident alphabeta T cells that are also sequenced, and this complicates analysis of the scalp TCR repertoire. Shared TCR sequences between patients were less evident than in mice, which may be partly attributable to HLA diversity in the patient population.

Comment on this clone: Its antigen remains unidentified. No much larger clone exists at a distance of one base, and base qualities are not known.

V is trimmed back by 5 bases and J by 0 bases, and the junction contains 0 bases that no gene match accounts for. Looking up the germline V gene (reference sequence) yields CDR1 SEHNR and CDR2 FQNEAQ. Including the terminal cysteine and phenylalanine, the CDR3 comprises 16 residues. Only CDR3 DNA is held: 48 bases, read in frame from base 1. The specimen sequenced was CD8+ T cells sorted from blood. The chain links TRBV7-9 with TRBJ2-3; a stretch of 15 junction bases matches TRBD2. This receptor was identified in a human donor in good health. The CDR3 region reads CASSGTSGGSTDTQYF. Read as DNA, the sequence is TGTGCCAGCAGCGGGACTAGCGGGGGGAGCACAGATACGCAGTATTTT.